Below, one T cell receptor beta chain is given with its context. CDR3 length: 18 amino acids. CDR1 and CDR2 from the germline V gene are LGHNA and YSLEER. V shed 1 base and J 6 bases; nucleotides not matched to a gene: 8. TCRdb itself ran the RACE reads through MiXCR, one entry per CDR3 protein. The table has 50,000 or so distinct CDR3 sequences, around 9.3% seen once. The sample belongs to a study of human T cells and chemical hapten exposure. Described time point: patch test 1, 2 weeks after DPC sensitization. Treatment indicated: therapeutic diphenylcyclopropenone sensitization with weekly scalp DPC.

This clonotype originated in a woman between 50 and 59 years old with alopecia areata. Some clones in this sample may be carry-over from other donors' samples. The chain uses TRBV4-3 and TRBJ2-2; 13 nucleotides line up with TRBD2. The sequencing used whole blood, collected in connection with sensitization to the hapten diphenylcyclopropenone (DPC). Written as DNA, the CDR3 is TGCGCCAGCAGCCAAGCCGGACTAGCGGGAGTAGGCTCCGGGGAGCTGTTTTTT. Amino acid sequence: CASSQAGLAGVGSGELFF.